This T cell receptor (beta chain) was sequenced in a study of OX40 agonist ivuxolimab in advanced cancers. Study findings and constraints: Averaged across samples, CD8+ T cells carried more expanded clones than CD4+ did.

Germline values: CDR1 MRHNA, CDR2 SNTAGT. The CDR3 runs to 16 residues. The V end lost 0 bases, the J end lost 6 bases, and 15 bases lay between the germline ends. As concerns this clone: Its antigen is unknown.

The data were produced by immunoSEQ multiplex PCR, yet TCRdb's version contains in-frame clones alone and is incomplete. The table has 50,000 to 65,000 clones, approximately 80% seen once. The sample in question was CD4+ or CD8+ T cells sorted from blood, obtained in a trial of the OX40 agonist ivuxolimab. The TCR sequence derives from an adult with an advanced solid tumor such as melanoma, head and neck, liver or kidney cancer. The rearrangement links TRBV6-4 to TRBJ2-1, with D perhaps matching TRBD1 (6 bases). The CDR3 here is CASSDSFTGWSNEQFF. The DNA for the CDR3 is TGTGCCAGCAGTGACTCGTTTACAGGGTGGAGCAATGAGCAGTTCTTC.